This passage covers 3 T cell receptor beta chains from one sample sequenced in a study of cytomegalovirus exposure and HLA in healthy donors. 60 Vbeta and 13 Jbeta primers were used in PCR. Clones were read by immunoSEQ multiplex PCR, and TCRdb kept only the in-frame ones, dropping some. The sample has about 120,000 clones, roughly 69% seen once; the top ten hold approximately 2%. Sequenced: PBMCs. Receptor source: a human donor in good health.

This rearrangement joins TRBV30 to TRBJ1-1, with D maybe TRBD1 (6 bases). Germline values: CDR1 GTSNPN, CDR2 SVGIG (reference sequence). The V gene lost 4 bases and the J gene lost 2 bases, with 14 bases spanning the gap. This CDR3 is 14 amino acids long. CDR3 in DNA: TGTGCCTGGACCCAATACAGGGTCAACACTGAAGCTTTCTTT. Amino acid sequence: CAWTQYRVNTEAFF.

Worth noting for this clone: An end of the junction differs from the germline gene, which may be a read error. The rearrangement links TRBV27 to TRBJ2-7; TRBD1 matches at 8 bases. CDR1 and CDR2 (germline): MNHEY, SMNVEV (reference sequence). The CDR3 loop spans 14 amino acids. The CDR3 reads CASSVSGTGYEQYF. Here the CDR3 DNA reads TGTGCCAGCAGTGTATCCGGGACAGGCTACGAGCAGTACTTC.

The CDR3 DNA reads TGCGCCAGCAGCTTGGGAGGTTTGAACACTGAAGCTTTCTTT. Translating it yields CASSLGGLNTEAFF. The chain is built from TRBV5-1 and TRBJ1-1; D is undetermined. Deletions cut 0 bases from V and 0 bases from J, with 6 bases between. The germline V gene encodes CDR1 SGHRS and CDR2 YFSETQ. There are 14 residues in the CDR3.